This passage covers 8 T cell receptor beta chains from one sample sequenced in a study of cytomegalovirus exposure and HLA in healthy donors. PCR primers comprised 60 Vbeta and 13 Jbeta primers. Produced via immunoSEQ multiplex PCR; TCRdb's table is partial and in-frame only. The sample lists 90,000 to 130,000 clones, around 64% occurring once. What was sequenced was PBMCs. The receptors were sampled from a man aged 30-40 years in good health and CMV-seropositive.

J is TRBJ1-1 and V is TRBV9; 8 positions agree with TRBD1. Germline CDR1 is SGDLS and CDR2 is YYNGEE. The CDR3 loop spans 15 amino acids. With 0 bases clipped from V and 4 bases from J, the junction kept 5 bases outside the gene matches. CDR3 nucleotide sequence: TGTGCCAGCAGCGTAGACGGACAGGGCGGCACTGAAGCTTTCTTT. It is translated as CASSVDGQGGTEAFF. The full variable domain, its missing parts supplied by reference TRBV9 and TRBJ1-1, is DSGVTQTPKHLITATGQRVTLRCSPRSGDLSVYWYQQSLDQGLQFLIQYYNGEERAKGNILERFSAQQFPDLHSELNLSSLELGDSALYFCASSVDGQGGTEAFFGQGTRLTVV.

The table lists this clone with a few counts. This chain uses TRBV5-4 with TRBJ2-7, with D possibly being TRBD1 (6 bases). The germline V gene encodes CDR1 SGHNT and CDR2 YYREEE (reference sequence). The CDR3 covers 15 residues. V gave up 2 bases and J gave up 5 bases, with 17 bases separating them. The CDR3 loop is CASSLGQGIFNEQYV. CDR3 nucleotides: TGTGCCAGCAGCTTAGGTCAGGGGATATTCAACGAGCAGTACGTC.

V gene TRBV5-5 combines with J gene TRBJ2-1; 11 positions match TRBD2. V was pared by 0 bases and J by 8 bases, with 7 bases of the junction left unmatched. This CDR3 contains 16 residues. CDR1 SGHKS and CDR2 YYEKEE come from the germline V gene (reference sequence). The DNA for the CDR3 is TGTGCCAGCAGCTTGGAGGCTAGCGGGGGGACGTATGAGCAGTTCTTC. Its protein is CASSLEASGGTYEQFF. The full variable domain, rest sourced from reference TRBV5-5 and TRBJ2-1, is DAGVTQSPTHLIKTRGQQVTLRCSPISGHKSVSWYQQVLGQGPQFIFQYYEKEERGRGNFPDRFSARQFPNYSSELNVNALLLGDSALYLCASSLEASGGTYEQFFGPGTRLTVL.

The V gene is TRBV5-8, the J gene TRBJ1-1; D call uncertain. This CDR3 contains 12 residues. The V gene lost 2 bases and the J gene lost 3 bases, with 5 bases spanning the gap. CDR1 is SGHTS and CDR2 is YDEGEE in the germline V gene. DNA for the CDR3: TGTGCCAGCAGCTTAGCATACACTGAAGCTTTCTTT. This gives the protein CASSLAYTEAFF. The whole variable domain, filled in from reference TRBV5-8 and TRBJ1-1, reads EAGVTQSPTHLIKTRGQQATLRCSPISGHTSVYWYQQALGLGLQFLLWYDEGEERNRGNFPPRFSGRQFPNYSSELNVNALELEDSALYLCASSLAYTEAFFGQGTRLTVV.

This clone was detected a few times. The chain has TRBV6-1 and TRBJ2-3; the D gene is possibly TRBD1 (6 bases). Trimming left V 3 bases short and J 2 bases short, with 9 bases between. The CDR3 is 14 amino acids. Germline V CDR1 and CDR2: MNHNS, SASEGT. In nucleotides, the CDR3 is TGTGCCAGCAGTGATTACAGGGACACAGATACGCAGTATTTT. Translating it yields CASSDYRDTDTQYF.

The V gene is TRBV19, the J gene TRBJ1-1, with a tentative D call TRBD1 (5 bases). Germline-derived CDR1 and CDR2 are LNHDA and SQIVND (reference sequence). CDR3 length equals 12 residues. V lost 5 bases to trimming and J lost 4 bases, with 8 bases between them. Here the CDR3 DNA reads TGTGCCAGTAGTTCAGGGTTCACTGAAGCTTTCTTT. Amino acids: CASSSGFTEAFF.

This chain connects TRBV6-5 to TRBJ1-6; possible D gene TRBD1, 5 bases. V shed 4 bases and J shed 9 bases, with 13 bases lying between them. The CDR3 is made up of 14 amino acids. CDR1 is MNHEY and CDR2 is SVGAGI in the germline V gene. CDR3 sequence (DNA): TGTGCCAGCAGTTGGGACTTCGAATCTTCACCCCTCCACTTT. It specifies CASSWDFESSPLHF.

The rearrangement joins TRBV11-2 to TRBJ2-5; 12 bases align to TRBD2. With V trimmed by 5 bases and J by 2 bases, 6 bases remained unmatched. This CDR3 spans 16 amino acids. Germline V gives CDR1 SGHAT, CDR2 FQNNGV. The CDR3: CASSPGLAGYQETQYF. CDR3 nucleotide sequence: TGTGCCAGCAGCCCTGGACTAGCGGGGTATCAAGAGACCCAGTACTTC.